Given below is one T cell receptor beta chain in context. V was cut by 0 bases and J by 5 bases, with 16 bases left in between. The CDR3 covers 16 residues. From germline, CDR1 is LNHNV and CDR2 YYDKDF (reference sequence). These data come from a study of blood T cell repertoires in COVID-19. The study drew participants aged about 18 to 89 years from about two dozen US areas. Repertoires were generated with immunoSEQ multiplex PCR, while TCRdb's copy carries only in-frame clones and drops some. The sample shows approximately 140,000 clones, 84% of them seen only once. The specimen was PBMCs or T cells enriched from blood (not recorded which). J is TRBJ1-1 and V is TRBV15; D is unresolved. The origin of this receptor is a woman in her forties or fifties who had been exposed to COVID-19. Written as DNA, the CDR3 is TGTGCCACCAGCAGAGATAAGGGTAGATCGGGGACTGAAGCTTTCTTT. It specifies CATSRDKGRSGTEAFF. Looking up the rest from reference TRBV15 and TRBJ1-1 gives the full variable domain: DAMVIQNPRYQVTQFGKPVTLSCSQTLNHNVMYWYQQKSSQAPKLLFHYYDKDFNNEADTPDNFQSRRPNTSFCFLDIRSPGLGDTAMYLCATSRDKGRSGTEAFFGQGTRLTVV.